This is a list of T cell receptor beta chains from one sample in a study of T-cell reconstitution after alpha-beta-depleted transplantation in children. TCRdb called the PCR reads again in MiXCR, with one record for every CDR3 protein. The sample has fewer than 95,000 distinct CDR3 sequences, 9% to 15% seen once. Material: PBMCs from the stem cell graft donor, obtained from the stem cell graft. Source of these receptors: a human donor who donated a stem cell graft to a child with inherited bone marrow failure. Each CDR3 is given with its conserved first and last residue. Each record gives: CDR3 DNA, CDR3 protein, clone size, J gene, V gene, D gene. The D gene is left open where the match is weak. The size entry is marked missing in some rows and otherwise reads once, few, many or a size class.

CDR3 DNA: TGCAGTGCTAGAAAAGGGGGCACAGATACGCAGTATTTT; CDR3 protein: CSARKGGTDTQYF; clone size: few; J gene: TRBJ2-3; V gene: TRBV20-1; D gene: NA
CDR3 DNA: TGCGCCAGCAGCCCCGGGATCTCCTACGAGCAGTACTTC; CDR3 protein: CASSPGISYEQYF; clone size: many; J gene: TRBJ2-7; V gene: TRBV4-3; D gene: NA
CDR3 DNA: TGTGCCAGCAGCCGCGACAGGGATTCACCCCTCCACTTT; CDR3 protein: CASSRDRDSPLHF; clone size: NA; J gene: TRBJ1-6; V gene: TRBV7-3; D gene: TRBD1
CDR3 DNA: TGTGCCTGGAGTAGATGGGGGGAAGCTTTCTTT; CDR3 protein: CAWSRWGEAFF; clone size: many; J gene: TRBJ1-1; V gene: TRBV30; D gene: NA
CDR3 DNA: TGCGCCAGCAGCTGGGGTAGCGGGAAGGTCGAGCAGTACTTC; CDR3 protein: CASSWGSGKVEQYF; clone size: many; J gene: TRBJ2-7; V gene: TRBV5-1; D gene: TRBD2
CDR3 DNA: TGCGCCAGCAGCTTGGCGGCAGGAGAAAATCAGCCCCAGCATTTT; CDR3 protein: CASSLAAGENQPQHF; clone size: many; J gene: TRBJ1-5; V gene: TRBV5-1; D gene: NA
CDR3 DNA: TGTGCCAGCTCACCATCTCTAGCGAGGAGCTCCTACAATGAGCAGTTCTTC; CDR3 protein: CASSPSLARSSYNEQFF; clone size: NA; J gene: TRBJ2-1; V gene: TRBV18; D gene: NA
CDR3 DNA: TGCGCCAGCAGCCCCGGGACTAGCGGGGCAGATACGCAGTATTTT; CDR3 protein: CASSPGTSGADTQYF; clone size: many; J gene: TRBJ2-3; V gene: TRBV5-1; D gene: TRBD2
CDR3 DNA: TGTGCCAGCAGACCTACAGGGTCGAGCGCCGGGGAGCTGTTTTTT; CDR3 protein: CASRPTGSSAGELFF; clone size: many; J gene: TRBJ2-2; V gene: TRBV28; D gene: NA
CDR3 DNA: TGTGCCATCAGTGAGTCAGGGACATTCGAGCAGTACTTC; CDR3 protein: CAISESGTFEQYF; clone size: NA; J gene: TRBJ2-7; V gene: TRBV10-3; D gene: NA
CDR3 DNA: TGTGCCAGCAGCCACTTAAGCGGCGAGCAGTACTTC; CDR3 protein: CASSHLSGEQYF; clone size: many; J gene: TRBJ2-7; V gene: TRBV12-3/TRBV12-4; D gene: NA
CDR3 DNA: TGTGCCAGCAGCTTAGTCGGCATGAACACTGAAGCTTTCTTT; CDR3 protein: CASSLVGMNTEAFF; clone size: many; J gene: TRBJ1-1; V gene: TRBV7-2; D gene: NA
CDR3 DNA: TGCGCCAGCAGCCTCCGGGACGAGCAGTACTTC; CDR3 protein: CASSLRDEQYF; clone size: many; J gene: TRBJ2-7; V gene: TRBV5-1; D gene: NA
CDR3 DNA: TGTGCCAGCAGCCGAGGAGGCGATTACACCGGGGAGCTGTTTTTT; CDR3 protein: CASSRGGDYTGELFF; clone size: many; J gene: TRBJ2-2; V gene: TRBV28; D gene: NA
CDR3 DNA: TGCAGCGTTGTACGGGACAGCTCCTACGAGCAGTACTTC; CDR3 protein: CSVVRDSSYEQYF; clone size: many; J gene: TRBJ2-7; V gene: TRBV29-1; D gene: TRBD1